The T cell receptor beta chain described here comes from a study of beta chain features in type 1 diabetes (dated by TCRdb to 2017 to 2018). Concerning the study at large: Patients and healthy donors did not differ in mean age, gender distribution, total cell number or subset yield. A total of under 140,000,000 sorted cells were examined across all samples, and the number of cells per subset was strongly correlated with RNA yield. In the study, TCRB repertoires of sorted circulating CD4+ T cell subsets from recently diagnosed type 1 diabetes patients were compared with those of matched healthy donors. Whereas all 30 or so donors provided naive and central memory subsets, regulatory and stem cell-like memory subsets were isolated from just 8 patients and about eight healthy donors.

The entire isolated RNA was reverse transcribed using the High Capacity cDNA Reverse Transcription Kit, and thus expressed TCRB transcripts were sequenced. Deep immunoSEQ sequencing was applied to naive, central memory and regulatory T cell samples, giving an average of around 3.8 million total reads per sample. Sorted cells were lysed in RLT buffer and RNA was extracted with DNase-treated RNeasy Micro or Mini kits, depending on cell number. Each cell subset was processed separately to prevent cross-contamination, with patient and healthy donor samples processed together. TCRB sequences were amplified from cDNA with the immunoSEQ multiplex PCR, producing 87-bp fragments spanning the CDR3 region. Sequencing of the amplicons was done on the Illumina HiSeq platform. The published analysis was carried out like this. Synthetic template baselines were used to correct PCR bias computationally, reads within Hamming distance 2 were collapsed together, and singletons that could not be merged were discarded. Reads were aligned against IMGT to assign V, D and J genes, CDR3 length and insertions or deletions at six rearrangement sites. Within each subset, clonotype counts were normalized to the number of sorted cells before true diversity and Gini coefficients were calculated with the tcR R package. The overlap coefficient, calculated on TCRB nucleotide sequences, was used to measure repertoire sharing. The clones in this table, taken by TCRdb from immuneACCESS, are in-frame only. Not every clone is retained; where verified, under half of the shortfall comes from an unresolved V gene, and the cause of the rest is unknown. D and trimming were read from the DNA, whereas the V and J calls and clone size are those reported in that table. This sample is represented by about 140,000 clones; roughly 10% of them were singletons. Less than 0.85% of the sample comes from the top ten.

According to the germline V gene, CDR1 reads SGHDT and CDR2 reads YYEEEE. The CDR3, from cysteine to phenylalanine, totals 13 residues. CDR3 DNA only is kept here, 39 bases in frame from base 1. V is cut by 2 bases and J by 2 bases, and the space between the germline ends is 8 bases. From each donor, a single peripheral blood sample of 95 to 150 mL on average was drawn into heparinised tubes. Using a panel that included CD45RO, CCR7, CD25, CD127, CD95 and CD27, naive, central memory, regulatory and stem cell-like memory CD4+ T cells were sorted on a BD FACSAria II. A purity above 98% was achieved for all sorted populations. PBMCs were isolated right away by Lymphoprep density gradient centrifugation and were stained directly, without culture. So that batch effects would be minimized, each experiment stained and sorted samples in pairs, pairing one healthy donor with one patient. What the research found in general, with its limitations: Because cDNA was sequenced instead of genomic DNA, activated cells with high expression could be over-represented, although the groups did not differ in activation or CD3 levels. Type 1 diabetes patients showed a moderate but significant shortening of TCRB CDR3 length in all four CD4+ subsets. HLA sub-analyses involved small numbers of individuals, so any influence of HLA type on TCRB rearrangement remained unresolved. At VDJ recombination sites, type 1 diabetes patients had fewer insertions and more deleted nucleotides, which implies abnormalities in thymic rearrangement. PCR might favor shorter templates, but patient and control samples were amplified and corrected together, so any skew would affect both groups equally. Naive, central memory and regulatory TCRB repertoires appeared to be more alike among patients than among healthy donors.

Comment on this clone: The specificity of this receptor is unknown. A much larger clone differs by one base, so this may be a read error.

Sequenced material: central memory CD4+ T cells from blood. This receptor chain uses TRBV5-6 and TRBJ2-7; possibly the D gene is TRBD1, per 5 matching bases. This sequence originates from a woman between 35 and 50 years old in good health. The bases read TGTGCCAGCAGCTTAGACAGAACCTACGAGCAGTACTTC. Translated, this gives CASSLDRTYEQYF.